This T cell receptor (beta chain) emerged from a study of shared T cell receptors in the human thymus. Generated by immunoSEQ multiplex PCR, the TCRdb table keeps only in-frame clones and is missing some. The data contain approximately 730,000 clones, approximately 85% of them singletons. Germline V gives CDR1 MGHRA, CDR2 YSYEKL. V was clipped by 4 bases and J by 6 bases; unmatched bases: 15. The CDR3 loop spans 18 amino acids. The same specimen was also included in a second study, on human thymus T cells. According to that study: Thymic samples were excised during corrective heart operations. V and J genes seemed to be used with bias in thymic and blood repertoires. Highly overlapping thymic repertoires among unrelated individuals were reported in related research.

The sequenced sample was thymocytes. This clonotype was obtained from a girl in the first two years of life with a congenital heart defect. This chain uses TRBV4-1 with TRBJ1-5; 10 nucleotides agree with TRBD1. CDR3 sequence (DNA): TGCGCCAGCAGCCGAAGACGTGCCGACGGACAGGGGGTTCAGCCCCAGCATTTT. Its protein product is CASSRRRADGQGVQPQHF.